These 14 T cell receptor beta chains were all obtained from the same sample, sequenced in a study of CD8 T cells in ankylosing spondylitis. Via MiXCR, TCRdb re-called the 5' RACE reads, giving one row per CDR3 protein. The data contain fewer than 50,000 distinct CDR3 sequences, approximately 10% of them singletons. Sequenced sample: blood, either unsorted or a sorted T cell fraction (not recorded which). All receptors come from a male donor with ankylosing spondylitis or in good health (not recorded which).

Remarks on this clonotype: This may be a read error, as it is one base from a much larger clone. Because it lacks the conserved phenylalanine or tryptophan at the end, this CDR3 is likely a read error. The chain combines TRBV27 with TRBJ1-4; D is perhaps TRBD1 (5 bases). CDR3 length: 15 amino acids. Trimming shortened V by 5 bases and J by 1 base, and 11 bases separated the two germline ends. The germline V gene has CDR1 MNHEY and CDR2 SMNVEV (reference sequence). Here the CDR3 DNA reads TGTGCCAGCAGTCTCTCAGGGAGAACTAATGAAAAACTGTTTTCT. Translating it yields CASSLSGRTNEKLFS.

This clonotype was detected ten times or more. This chain connects TRBV2 to TRBJ1-2, with a weak D call TRBD1 (5 bases). The CDR3 spans 14 residues. CDR1 and CDR2 from the germline V gene are SNHLY and FYNNEI. The V and J ends lost 1 base and 8 bases respectively, with 14 bases between them. The CDR3 coding sequence is TGTGCCAGCAGTGAAGTACAGGATTCTATGGGCTACACCTTC. Translated: CASSEVQDSMGYTF.

This clonotype was counted many times. The genes are TRBV12-3 or TRBV12-4 and TRBJ2-7; TRBD2 matches at 10 bases. Trimming at V came to 4 bases and at J to 5 bases, leaving 11 bases not matched to a gene. The CDR3 has 16 residues. The chain's CDR3 is CASSSERGGPSDEQYF. The CDR3 DNA reads as TGTGCCAGCAGTTCGGAGCGGGGGGGCCCTTCAGACGAGCAGTACTTC.

This clonotype was detected ten times or more. The V gene is TRBV24-1, the J gene TRBJ1-1; the match to TRBD1 covers 9 bases. The CDR3 covers 14 residues. V was clipped by 3 bases and J by 3 bases; unmatched bases: 1. The germline V gene encodes CDR1 KGHDR and CDR2 SFDVKD. The CDR3 sequence is CATSDTGGHTEAFF. The CDR3 DNA sequence: TGTGCCACCAGTGATACAGGGGGCCACACTGAAGCTTTCTTT.

This clonotype was found many times. The chain is built from TRBV12-3 or TRBV12-4 and TRBJ1-6, with D hard to call. The CDR3 runs 12 residues. Trimming cost V 7 bases and J 5 bases, with 6 bases left between them. CDR3 DNA sequence: TGTGCCAGCAAGAGGGATAATTCACCCCTCCACTTT. This encodes CASKRDNSPLHF.

This clonotype was counted many times. The CDR3 DNA is TGCAGCTCTTGGGAAGAGACCCAGTACTTC. Translation: CSSWEETQYF. The rearrangement joins TRBV29-1 to TRBJ2-5; no clear D gene. The germline V and J ends were trimmed by 8 bases and 3 bases, with 7 bases remaining between them. The CDR3 contains 10 residues. Germline V CDR1 and CDR2: SQVTM, ANQGSEA.

This clonotype was recorded at least ten times. V gene TRBV29-1 combines with J gene TRBJ1-5, with D uncertain. Trimming stripped 4 bases from V and 0 bases from J, with 10 bases between. The CDR3 consists of 14 residues. The germline V gene has CDR1 SQVTM and CDR2 ANQGSEA. For the CDR3, the DNA is TGCAGCGTTGTCGTGGGGAATAGCAATCAGCCCCAGCATTTT. Translating gives CSVVVGNSNQPQHF.

This clonotype was seen repeatedly, ten times or more. The chain joins TRBV12-3 or TRBV12-4 to TRBJ1-2, with D perhaps TRBD1 (5 bases). The V end lost 3 bases, the J end lost 7 bases, and 12 bases lay between the germline ends. CDR3 length: 13 residues. As DNA, the CDR3 is TGTGCCAGCAGTTTTGTGGACGGGGGTGGCTACACCTTC. Its protein is CASSFVDGGGYTF.

This clonotype showed up many times. The CDR3 bases are TGTGCCAGCCTACTAGCCTCAACCCACGAGCAGTACTTC. This codes for CASLLASTHEQYF. J is TRBJ2-7 and V is TRBV28, with D perhaps TRBD2 (6 bases). This CDR3 spans 13 amino acids. CDR1 MDHEN and CDR2 SYDVKM come from the germline V gene. V lost 8 bases and J 5 bases, leaving 16 bases between the germline ends.

This clonotype has a count of ten or more. The chain has TRBV10-3 and TRBJ2-7; no clear D. This CDR3 comprises 16 residues. Trimming removed 0 bases from V and 6 bases from J, with 18 bases in between. The V gene's germline CDR1 is ENHRY and CDR2 SYGVKD. CDR3 in amino acids: CAISESRYGFESEQYF. The CDR3 DNA sequence: TGTGCCATCAGTGAGTCTCGATACGGGTTTGAATCCGAGCAGTACTTC.

This sequence joins TRBV2 and TRBJ2-1; 8 bases agree with TRBD1. Trimming removed 8 bases from V and 3 bases from J; junction bases left unmatched: 21. Germline CDR1 is SNHLY and CDR2 is FYNNEI. The CDR3 has 19 amino acids. CDR3 coding DNA: TGTGCCAGCTCGAGGCGCGGACAGGGAGTTCCCCTTGGCTACAATGAGCAGTTCTTC. Encoded protein: CASSRRGQGVPLGYNEQFF.

In its sample, this clonotype was seen many times. This chain links TRBV20-1 with TRBJ1-4; the D is unclear. The V gene's germline CDR1 is DFQATT and CDR2 SNEGSKA (reference sequence). The CDR3 loop spans 13 amino acids. Trimming pared 2 bases from V and 7 bases from J, leaving 11 bases between. CDR3 DNA sequence: TGCAGTGCTAGATTGTTCCTTGGTGAAAAACTGTTTTTT. It yields the protein CSARLFLGEKLFF.

This clonotype appeared a few times. V and J are TRBV11-3 and TRBJ1-1, with unresolved D. Germline CDR1 reads SGHNT; CDR2 reads YENEEA. The V gene lost 1 base and the J gene lost 2 bases, with 8 bases spanning the gap. The CDR3 runs to 14 residues. The CDR3 DNA is TGTGCCAGCAGCTTAGGACCAGAAAACACTGAAGCTTTCTTT. Translation: CASSLGPENTEAFF.

This clonotype was detected many times. This chain joins TRBV25-1 and TRBJ2-1; no clear D gene. V shed 3 bases and J shed 7 bases, with 7 bases lying between them. Germline V gene data show CDR1 as MGHDK and CDR2 as SYGVNS. The CDR3 consists of 12 residues. This CDR3 is CASSDMSNEQFF. As DNA, the CDR3 is TGTGCCAGCAGTGACATGAGTAATGAGCAGTTCTTC.